A selection of T cell receptor beta chains follows, all from one sample in a study of blood T cell repertoires in COVID-19. The repertoire was sequenced with immunoSEQ multiplex PCR; TCRdb's copy has only in-frame clones and lacks some. The sample carries nearly 200,000 clones, 80% to 85% recorded once. The sample was PBMCs or T cells enriched from blood (not recorded which). Receptors were obtained from a man between 40 and 49 years old who had recovered from COVID-19. Both conserved end residues are part of each CDR3. D genes are given only for firm matches. Expanded clones are given a class, and other clones once, few, many or no size at all.

clone size: .
CDR3 length: 15
D gene: TRBD1
V gene: TRBV6-5
J gene: TRBJ1-2
CDR3 DNA: TGTGCCAGCAGGCCTACAGGGGGTGGGAACTATGGCTACACCTTC
CDR3 protein: CASRPTGGGNYGYTF

clone size: .
CDR3 length: 15
D gene: .
V gene: TRBV6-5
J gene: TRBJ1-2
CDR3 DNA: TGTGCCAGCAGTTGGTCCGGGCAGGGTGACTATGGCTACACCTTC
CDR3 protein: CASSWSGQGDYGYTF

clone size: .
CDR3 length: 13
D gene: .
V gene: TRBV24-1
J gene: TRBJ1-3
CDR3 DNA: TGTGCCACCAGTGACCCCGGGGGAAACACCATATATTTT
CDR3 protein: CATSDPGGNTIYF

clone size: .
CDR3 length: 13
D gene: .
V gene: TRBV7-3
J gene: TRBJ1-3
CDR3 DNA: TGTGCCAGCAGCTTAAACTCCGGAAACACCATATATTTT
CDR3 protein: CASSLNSGNTIYF

clone size: .
CDR3 length: 14
D gene: .
V gene: TRBV7-9
J gene: TRBJ2-2
CDR3 DNA: TGTGCCAGCAGCCGCGACAGGAACACCGGGGAGCTGTTTTTT
CDR3 protein: CASSRDRNTGELFF

clone size: .
CDR3 length: 13
D gene: .
V gene: TRBV19
J gene: TRBJ1-5
CDR3 DNA: TGTGCCAGCTCAGACAGACTCAATCAGCCCCAGCATTTT
CDR3 protein: CASSDRLNQPQHF

clone size: .
CDR3 length: 13
D gene: .
V gene: TRBV28
J gene: TRBJ1-1
CDR3 DNA: TGTGCCAGCAAAGGCAGGGTGAACACTGAAGCTTTCTTT
CDR3 protein: CASKGRVNTEAFF

clone size: .
CDR3 length: 19
D gene: TRBD1
V gene: TRBV7-9
J gene: TRBJ2-5
CDR3 DNA: TGTGCCAGCAGCTTGGATCGGACAGGGATAAAGATTTTCCAAGAGACCCAGTACTTC
CDR3 protein: CASSLDRTGIKIFQETQYF

clone size: once
CDR3 length: 13
D gene: .
V gene: TRBV7-2
J gene: TRBJ1-2
CDR3 DNA: TGTGCCAGCAGCTTGCGGGGGTTAGGCGGCTACACCTTC
CDR3 protein: CASSLRGLGGYTF

clone size: .
CDR3 length: 15
D gene: .
V gene: TRBV6-5
J gene: TRBJ1-1
CDR3 DNA: TGTGCCAGCAGTTCACAAGGAGTAGGGAACACTGAAGCTTTCTTT
CDR3 protein: CASSSQGVGNTEAFF

clone size: .
CDR3 length: 13
D gene: .
V gene: TRBV29-1
J gene: TRBJ1-5
CDR3 DNA: TGCAGCGTCCGAACGGGGGGGGATCAGCCCCAGCATTTT
CDR3 protein: CSVRTGGDQPQHF

clone size: .
CDR3 length: 15
D gene: .
V gene: TRBV21-1
J gene: TRBJ1-2
CDR3 DNA: TGTGCCAGCAGCTCCCAACCGGGACAGATCTATGGCTACACCTTC
CDR3 protein: CASSSQPGQIYGYTF

clone size: .
CDR3 length: 14
D gene: TRBD1
V gene: TRBV6-5
J gene: TRBJ1-2
CDR3 DNA: TGTGCCAGCAGTTACTCGGACAGGGCGGGTGGCTACACCTTC
CDR3 protein: CASSYSDRAGGYTF

clone size: .
CDR3 length: 15
D gene: TRBD1
V gene: TRBV18
J gene: TRBJ1-5
CDR3 DNA: TGTGCCAGCTCACCACCTGGCAGGGGGTTCCAGCCCCAGCATTTT
CDR3 protein: CASSPPGRGFQPQHF

clone size: .
CDR3 length: 14
D gene: .
V gene: TRBV7-9
J gene: TRBJ2-2
CDR3 DNA: TGTGCCAGCAGCTTAATAACGGACACCGGGGAGCTGTTTTTT
CDR3 protein: CASSLITDTGELFF

clone size: .
CDR3 length: 17
D gene: TRBD1
V gene: TRBV4-3
J gene: TRBJ1-1
CDR3 DNA: TGCGCCAGCAGCCAAGAAGGGACAGGGGCGATGAACACTGAAGCTTTCTTT
CDR3 protein: CASSQEGTGAMNTEAFF

clone size: .
CDR3 length: 12
D gene: TRBD1
V gene: TRBV30
J gene: TRBJ1-2
CDR3 DNA: TGTGCCTGGAGTGTACAGGGGGCTGGCTACACCTTC
CDR3 protein: CAWSVQGAGYTF

clone size: .
CDR3 length: 14
D gene: TRBD1
V gene: TRBV5-6
J gene: TRBJ2-2
CDR3 DNA: TGTGCCAGCAGCTCGATAGACAGGGCCGGGGAGCTGTTTTTT
CDR3 protein: CASSSIDRAGELFF

clone size: .
CDR3 length: 13
D gene: .
V gene: TRBV28
J gene: TRBJ1-2
CDR3 DNA: TGTGCCAGCAGTGAGGGCGGGGTCTATGGCTACACCTTC
CDR3 protein: CASSEGGVYGYTF

clone size: .
CDR3 length: 14
D gene: TRBD1
V gene: TRBV5-1
J gene: TRBJ1-2
CDR3 DNA: TGCGCCAGCAGTTCGACGGGACAGACATATGGCTACACCTTC
CDR3 protein: CASSSTGQTYGYTF

clone size: .
CDR3 length: 16
D gene: TRBD1
V gene: TRBV30
J gene: TRBJ1-5
CDR3 DNA: TGTGCCTGGAGCGGTTTGGGACAGGGGGCAAATCAGCCCCAGCATTTT
CDR3 protein: CAWSGLGQGANQPQHF

clone size: once
CDR3 length: 15
D gene: .
V gene: TRBV11-3
J gene: TRBJ1-4
CDR3 DNA: TGTGCCAGTTTCGACAGGACCTTCAATGGGGAAAAACTGTTTTTT
CDR3 protein: CASFDRTFNGEKLFF

clone size: .
CDR3 length: 15
D gene: .
V gene: TRBV6-5
J gene: TRBJ1-2
CDR3 DNA: TGTGCCAGCAGTAATAGACAGGCAGCTAACTATGGCTACACCTTC
CDR3 protein: CASSNRQAANYGYTF

clone size: .
CDR3 length: 16
D gene: TRBD1
V gene: TRBV25-1
J gene: TRBJ1-3
CDR3 DNA: TGTGCCAGCAGTGAATTTAAGGGGGCGACTGGAAACACCATATATTTT
CDR3 protein: CASSEFKGATGNTIYF

clone size: once
CDR3 length: 15
D gene: .
V gene: TRBV24-1
J gene: TRBJ1-4
CDR3 DNA: TGTGCCACCAGAAGGGGGGGGTTTTCCGATGAAAAACTGTTTTTT
CDR3 protein: CATRRGGFSDEKLFF

clone size: once
CDR3 length: 15
D gene: .
V gene: TRBV9
J gene: TRBJ1-4
CDR3 DNA: TGTGCCAGCAGTCCCACGGTGAGCCCTAATGAAAAACTGTTTTTT
CDR3 protein: CASSPTVSPNEKLFF

clone size: .
CDR3 length: 15
D gene: TRBD1
V gene: TRBV19
J gene: TRBJ1-3
CDR3 DNA: TGTGCCAGTAGTGACACAGGGGATCCAGGAAACACCATATATTTT
CDR3 protein: CASSDTGDPGNTIYF

clone size: .
CDR3 length: 14
D gene: .
V gene: TRBV7-2
J gene: TRBJ2-1
CDR3 DNA: TGTGCCAGCAGCTTAGCGGGGGGGCTCGATGAGCAGTTCTTC
CDR3 protein: CASSLAGGLDEQFF

clone size: .
CDR3 length: 15
D gene: .
V gene: TRBV23-1
J gene: TRBJ1-2
CDR3 DNA: TGCGCCAGCAGTCAATCCAGCGGAGCTAACTATGGCTACACCTTC
CDR3 protein: CASSQSSGANYGYTF

clone size: .
CDR3 length: 14
D gene: TRBD1
V gene: TRBV13
J gene: TRBJ2-7
CDR3 DNA: TGTGCCAGCAGCTTGACCGGGACAGGGGGCTGGCAGTACTTC
CDR3 protein: CASSLTGTGGWQYF

clone size: .
CDR3 length: 14
D gene: TRBD1
V gene: TRBV4-1
J gene: TRBJ1-1
CDR3 DNA: TGCGCCAGCAATTTTCCCATGACAGGGACAATAGCTTTCTTT
CDR3 protein: CASNFPMTGTIAFF

clone size: few
CDR3 length: 17
D gene: TRBD1
V gene: TRBV4-3
J gene: TRBJ2-2
CDR3 DNA: TGCGCCAGCAGCCAAGATCCAGGGGGCATCAACACCGGGGAGCTGTTTTTT
CDR3 protein: CASSQDPGGINTGELFF

clone size: once
CDR3 length: 13
D gene: TRBD1
V gene: TRBV6-5
J gene: TRBJ2-7
CDR3 DNA: TGTGCCAGCACCGCGGACAGGCGCTACGAGCAGTACTTC
CDR3 protein: CASTADRRYEQYF

clone size: .
CDR3 length: 16
D gene: .
V gene: TRBV5-1
J gene: TRBJ1-1
CDR3 DNA: TGCGCCAGCAGCTTGGCCAGTCGGGGACAAAGCACTGAAGCTTTCTTT
CDR3 protein: CASSLASRGQSTEAFF

clone size: few
CDR3 length: 13
D gene: TRBD1
V gene: TRBV9
J gene: TRBJ1-1
CDR3 DNA: TGTGCCAGCAGCGTCGGACAGGGGAATGAAGCTTTCTTT
CDR3 protein: CASSVGQGNEAFF

clone size: .
CDR3 length: 15
D gene: .
V gene: TRBV4-2
J gene: TRBJ2-3
CDR3 DNA: TGTGCCAGCAGCTTTCCACTCAACCACACAGATACGCAGTATTTT
CDR3 protein: CASSFPLNHTDTQYF

clone size: .
CDR3 length: 13
D gene: .
V gene: TRBV11-2
J gene: TRBJ1-3
CDR3 DNA: TGTGCCAGCAGCTTAGGCACAGAAAACACCATATATTTT
CDR3 protein: CASSLGTENTIYF

clone size: .
CDR3 length: 16
D gene: .
V gene: TRBV11-2
J gene: TRBJ1-1
CDR3 DNA: TGTGCCAGCAGCTTCTTTGGGAGGGACGTGAACACTGAAGCTTTCTTT
CDR3 protein: CASSFFGRDVNTEAFF

clone size: .
CDR3 length: 13
D gene: .
V gene: TRBV4-1
J gene: TRBJ1-5
CDR3 DNA: TGCGCCAGCAGCCAAGGACAGAAATGGCCCCAGCATTTT
CDR3 protein: CASSQGQKWPQHF

clone size: few
CDR3 length: 14
D gene: .
V gene: TRBV5-1
J gene: TRBJ1-6
CDR3 DNA: TGCGCCAGCAGCTTGGTTGGGGCTACTTCACCCCTCCACTTT
CDR3 protein: CASSLVGATSPLHF

clone size: .
CDR3 length: 15
D gene: .
V gene: TRBV7-9
J gene: TRBJ1-2
CDR3 DNA: TGTGCCAGCAGCCAGGACAGATTAGCTAACTATGGCTACACCTTC
CDR3 protein: CASSQDRLANYGYTF

clone size: .
CDR3 length: 13
D gene: .
V gene: TRBV7-2
J gene: TRBJ1-1
CDR3 DNA: TGTGCCAGCAGTCGTTCGAGGTACACTGAAGCTTTCTTT
CDR3 protein: CASSRSRYTEAFF

clone size: once
CDR3 length: 13
D gene: TRBD1
V gene: TRBV19
J gene: TRBJ2-7
CDR3 DNA: TGTGCCAGTAGTGGGGACAGAGTCTACGAGCAGTACTTC
CDR3 protein: CASSGDRVYEQYF

clone size: .
CDR3 length: 16
D gene: .
V gene: TRBV5-6
J gene: TRBJ2-7
CDR3 DNA: TGTGCCAGCAGCTCCTCAGGAGGTGCGTCTTTCTACGAGCAGTACTTC
CDR3 protein: CASSSSGGASFYEQYF

clone size: few
CDR3 length: 14
D gene: .
V gene: TRBV30
J gene: TRBJ1-2
CDR3 DNA: TGTGCCTGGACCCAGAATCCCCCCGGAGGGGGCTACACCTTC
CDR3 protein: CAWTQNPPGGGYTF